This T cell receptor (beta chain) emerged from a study of blood T cell repertoires in COVID-19. This clone was recorded a few times. Assay used: immunoSEQ multiplex PCR; TCRdb lists only in-frame clones, some missing. In the table there are about 220,000 clones, over 75% of which are singletons. Germline CDR1 SGDLS, CDR2 YYNGEE. Losses at the gene ends were 4 bases for V and 4 bases for J; bases not matched to a gene: 2. The CDR3 contains 14 residues. This sequence originates from a human donor in a cohort sampled during active COVID-19. V usage is TRBV9 and J usage is TRBJ1-2; TRBD1 agrees at 12 bases. Sequencing was done on a sample of peripheral blood. Here the CDR3 DNA reads TGTGCCAGCAGCTTGGGACAGGGGGCCTATGGCTACACCTTC. It yields the protein CASSLGQGAYGYTF.